A selection of T cell receptor beta chains follows, all from one sample in a study of T cell repertoires in cytomegalovirus infection. TCRdb reprocessed the reads via MiXCR and lists one record per CDR3 protein. This sample has 340,000 or so distinct CDR3 sequences; around 25% occur once, and the top ten carry roughly 13%. Their specific antigens are unknown. The sample consisted of cultured PBMCs, taken from culture after CMV antigen stimulation. The receptors shown here come from a human donor in good health (CMV status not recorded). Some clones in this sample may be carry-over from other donors' samples. Both conserved end residues are part of each CDR3. A D gene is named only where the DNA matches it firmly. A clone size is listed for some rows: how often the clone was seen (once, few, many), or a class if it is expanded.

v_gene	j_gene	d_gene	abundance	CDR3aa	CDR3nt
TRBV6-6	TRBJ2-3	NA	few	CASSYGTAGTDTQYF	TGTGCCAGCAGTTATGGGACCGCAGGCACAGATACGCAGTATTTT
TRBV20-1	TRBJ1-5	NA	few	CSARDPRSWYQPQHF	TGCAGTGCTAGAGATCCGCGCAGTTGGTACCAGCCCCAGCATTTT
TRBV7-2	TRBJ2-3	TRBD2	many	CASSLGAGGGTDTQYF	TGTGCCAGCAGCTTAGGGGCGGGAGGGGGCACAGATACGCAGTATTTT
TRBV7-9	TRBJ2-3	NA	many	CACGHGGADTQYF	TGTGCCTGTGGGCACGGAGGGGCGGATACGCAGTATTTT
TRBV10-1	TRBJ2-5	NA	NA	CASSDGGGYQETQYF	TGCGCCAGCAGTGATGGAGGGGGTTACCAAGAGACCCAGTACTTC
TRBV11-1	TRBJ2-7	NA	few	CASSSTSTMPYEQYF	TGTGCCAGCAGCTCCACTTCGACGATGCCCTACGAGCAGTACTTC
TRBV30	TRBJ1-6	TRBD1	NA	CAWSPMDRDNSPLHF	TGTGCCTGGAGTCCAATGGACAGGGATAATTCACCCCTCCACTTT
TRBV7-2	TRBJ2-5	NA	NA	CASSFNPGEETQYF	TGTGCCAGCAGCTTTAACCCGGGAGAAGAGACCCAGTACTTC
TRBV27	TRBJ2-3	NA	few	CASTSLEVDTQYF	TGTGCCAGCACCTCACTAGAAGTAGATACGCAGTATTTT
TRBV29-1	TRBJ2-3	NA	few	CSSRTGRGDTQYF	TGCAGCTCACGGACAGGGAGGGGAGATACGCAGTATTTT
TRBV7-2	TRBJ2-2	TRBD2	NA	CASSGQGGGTGELFF	TGTGCCAGCAGCGGGCAGGGCGGGGGCACCGGGGAGCTGTTTTTT
TRBV6-5	TRBJ1-5	NA	NA	CASSYGVGGQPQHF	TGTGCCAGCAGTTACGGGGTCGGGGGGCAGCCCCAGCATTTT
TRBV28	TRBJ1-6	TRBD1	many	CASSLFGTVSNSPLHF	TGTGCCAGCAGTTTATTCGGGACAGTCTCGAATTCACCCCTCCACTTT
TRBV4-3	TRBJ1-6	NA	NA	CASSQGRSSYNSPLHF	TGCGCCAGCAGCCAAGGCAGGAGCTCCTATAATTCACCCCTCCACTTT
TRBV12-3/TRBV12-4	TRBJ1-4	TRBD1	few	CASSSGQRNEKLFF	TGTGCCAGCAGCTCGGGACAGAGAAATGAAAAACTGTTTTTT
TRBV6-2/TRBV6-3	TRBJ2-5	NA	few	CASSYSMLAPSAGETQYF	TGTGCCAGCAGTTACTCCATGCTAGCACCCTCGGCGGGGGAGACCCAGTACTTC
TRBV12-3/TRBV12-4	TRBJ1-2	TRBD1	few	CASSRQGQGHYGYTF	TGTGCCAGCAGTCGTCAGGGACAGGGACACTATGGCTACACCTTC
TRBV6-2/TRBV6-3	TRBJ2-1	NA	NA	CASSYSTAPSYNEQFF	TGTGCCAGCAGTTACTCGACCGCCCCCTCCTACAATGAGCAGTTCTTC
TRBV29-1	TRBJ2-1	TRBD2	NA	CSVSGTGKYNEQFF	TGCAGCGTAAGCGGGACTGGAAAGTACAATGAGCAGTTCTTC
TRBV6-2/TRBV6-3	TRBJ1-2	NA	many	CASRTGYGYTF	TGTGCCAGCAGAACAGGGTATGGCTACACCTTC
TRBV7-2	TRBJ1-1	NA	many	CASSRAQEAGTEAFF	TGTGCCAGCAGTCGAGCGCAGGAGGCCGGCACTGAAGCTTTCTTT
TRBV11-2	TRBJ2-3	NA	few	CASSRIRGTDTQYF	TGTGCCAGCAGCCGCATCCGCGGGACAGATACGCAGTATTTT